Listed below are T cell receptor beta chains from one sample, sequenced in a study of control samples from healthy donors and cancer patients. This table comes from immunoSEQ multiplex PCR, and its TCRdb copy is limited to in-frame clones, with some not included. The sample carries around 41,000 clones, about 95% recorded once. The material sequenced was blood. These receptors originate from a man aged 60 to 75 in good health. The CDR3 runs from the conserved cysteine through the conserved F or W. D genes are given only for firm matches.

v_call,d_call,j_call,cdr3_aa,cdr3_nt
TRBV19,TRBD2,TRBJ2-1,CASSISLPPLLAGGSNGEQFF,TGTGCCAGTAGTATAAGTCTACCCCCTTTACTAGCGGGGGGATCCAACGGGGAGCAGTTCTTC
TRBV6-2/TRBV6-3,.,TRBJ2-5,CASSPTGYQETQYF,TGTGCCAGCAGTCCCACAGGGTACCAAGAGACCCAGTACTTC
TRBV25-1,TRBD1,TRBJ1-6,CASRRDRHNSPLHF,TGTGCCAGCAGAAGGGACAGGCACAATTCACCCCTCCACTTT
TRBV11-2,TRBD1,TRBJ2-3,CASSPGTGYTDTQYF,TGTGCCAGCAGCCCCGGGACAGGGTATACAGATACGCAGTATTTT
TRBV30,.,TRBJ2-7,CACPGQGRDEQYF,TGTGCCTGTCCGGGCCAAGGAAGGGACGAGCAGTACTTC
TRBV12-3/TRBV12-4,.,TRBJ2-1,CASSLGYEQFF,TGTGCCAGCAGTTTAGGATATGAGCAGTTCTTC
TRBV10-3,.,TRBJ1-5,CAISESNRLYSNQPQHF,TGTGCCATCAGTGAGTCGAACAGACTCTATAGCAATCAGCCCCAGCATTTT
TRBV15,.,TRBJ1-4,CATSRDQDGEKLFF,TGTGCCACCAGCAGAGATCAAGATGGTGAAAAACTGTTTTTT
TRBV19,.,TRBJ2-3,CASSSGTSTDTQYF,TGTGCAAGTAGCTCGGGGACTAGCACAGATACGCAGTATTTT
TRBV3-1/TRBV3-2,.,TRBJ2-1,CASSLVAGVGYNEQFF,TGTGCCAGCAGCCTTGTAGCTGGGGTGGGGTACAATGAGCAGTTCTTC
TRBV5-1,.,TRBJ2-1,CASSYLGGREQFF,TGCGCCAGCAGCTACCTCGGGGGACGTGAGCAGTTCTTC
TRBV27,.,TRBJ1-2,CASSSPGGYTF,TGTGCCAGCAGTTCCCCGGGGGGCTACACCTTC
TRBV3-1/TRBV3-2,.,TRBJ2-5,CASSFWDRPLETQYF,TGTGCCAGCAGCTTCTGGGACCGCCCTCTAGAGACCCAGTACTTC
TRBV12-5,TRBD1,TRBJ2-2,CASGWGGTGLKAGELFF,TGTGCTAGTGGTTGGGGGGGGACAGGGCTTAAGGCCGGGGAGCTGTTTTTT
TRBV3-1/TRBV3-2,.,TRBJ2-5,CASLGGGGTQYF,TGTGCCAGCCTCGGAGGGGGAGGGACCCAGTACTTC
TRBV2,TRBD1,TRBJ1-4,CASSEAAFGTGKLFF,TGTGCCAGCAGTGAAGCGGCTTTCGGGACAGGAAAACTGTTTTTT
TRBV3-1/TRBV3-2,TRBD2,TRBJ2-1,CASSPGLAGGGLGYNEQFF,TGTGCCAGCAGCCCGGGACTAGCGGGAGGGGGGCTGGGGTACAATGAGCAGTTCTTC
TRBV19,.,TRBJ2-7,CASSIAPGVSYEQYF,TGTGCCAGTAGTATAGCTCCAGGGGTCTCCTACGAGCAGTACTTC
TRBV3-1/TRBV3-2,.,TRBJ2-1,CASSRRDIQFF,TGTGCCAGCAGCCGGAGGGATATACAGTTCTTC
TRBV6-4,TRBD2,TRBJ2-3,CASSPLAGGDTDTQYF,TGTGCCAGCAGTCCGCTAGCGGGAGGGGACACAGATACGCAGTATTTT
TRBV10-3,TRBD1,TRBJ1-5,CAISEGDRDQPQHF,TGTGCCATCAGTGAGGGAGACAGGGATCAGCCCCAGCATTTT
TRBV23-1,TRBD1,TRBJ2-7,CASSQSGLRGQRSYEQYF,TGCGCCAGCAGTCAATCGGGCCTCAGGGGGCAGCGGTCCTACGAGCAGTACTTC
TRBV24-1,TRBD1,TRBJ2-7,CATSDSGQTFEQYF,TGTGCCACCAGTGACTCGGGACAGACCTTCGAGCAGTACTTC
TRBV6-5,.,TRBJ2-3,CASSSGHLLDTQYF,TGTGCCAGCTCTTCGGGACACCTCTTGGATACGCAGTATTTT
TRBV20-1,.,TRBJ2-5,CSASGGETQYF,TGCAGTGCTAGCGGGGGAGAGACCCAGTACTTC
TRBV6-2/TRBV6-3,TRBD1,TRBJ2-1,CASSLQGANEQFF,TGTGCCAGCAGTTTACAGGGGGCAAATGAGCAGTTCTTC
TRBV10-1,TRBD2,TRBJ2-1,CASSDLASGSNEQFF,TGCGCCAGCAGTGATCTGGCTAGCGGGAGCAATGAGCAGTTCTTC
TRBV30,.,TRBJ1-2,CAWTAGDPYGYTF,TGTGCCTGGACTGCGGGGGACCCCTATGGCTACACCTTC
TRBV7-2,.,TRBJ1-5,CASSTSLAVSNQPQHF,TGTGCCAGCAGCACAAGCCTGGCAGTTAGCAATCAGCCCCAGCATTTT
TRBV7-9,TRBD2,TRBJ2-7,CASSSSGLSYEQYF,TGTGCCAGCAGCTCCTCGGGACTAAGCTACGAGCAGTACTTC
TRBV11-1,TRBD2,TRBJ2-3,CASSLSAGGTNTQYF,TGTGCCAGCAGCTTATCCGCGGGGGGGACGAATACGCAGTATTTT
TRBV19,TRBD2,TRBJ2-7,CASSISSGTFSYEQYF,TGTGCCAGTAGTATCTCTAGCGGGACCTTCTCCTACGAGCAGTACTTC
TRBV6-5,.,TRBJ1-1,CASTGRGNTEAFF,TGTGCCAGCACGGGACGGGGGAACACTGAAGCTTTCTTT
TRBV19,TRBD1,TRBJ1-4,CASSMRQGIATNEKLFF,TGTGCCAGTAGTATGAGACAGGGGATTGCAACTAATGAAAAACTGTTTTTT
TRBV6-6,TRBD1,TRBJ2-7,CASWGQGAYEQYF,TGTGCCAGCTGGGGACAGGGAGCCTACGAGCAGTACTTC